This T cell receptor beta chain was documented in a study of T-cell reconstitution after alpha-beta-depleted transplantation in children. Whole-study findings and limits: One year post-transplant, T-cell counts and diversity were largely derived from T cells produced anew. The origin of high day-60 TCRbeta diversity in some patients lay in surviving recipient T cells and thymic progenitors. Reports say that about two months after transplant, the alpha-beta T cells came out of several hundred graft clones that had expanded.

A library of TCRbeta sequences, prepared with unique molecular identifiers, was generated. TCRdb reanalysed the PCR reads using MiXCR and keeps one entry per CDR3 protein. Of 190,000 or so distinct CDR3 sequences detected, around 5.9% appear once; the ten largest clones hold under 6%. The junction had 10 bases not matched to a gene; V was cut back by 8 bases and J by 3 bases. Per germline, CDR1 MDHEN and CDR2 SYDVKM. The CDR3 sequence is 14 residues long. The sample holds many counts of this clonotype. The antigen remains undetermined. The source is a girl under two years old with combined immunodeficiency, due to receive a stem cell transplant. The chain joins TRBV28 to TRBJ2-7; 7 bases line up with TRBD2. The sequencing here drew on PBMCs, taken before TCRalphabeta/CD19-depleted stem cell transplant. CDR3 sequence: CASGRAGDYYEQYF. DNA of the CDR3: TGTGCCAGCGGCAGGGCGGGGGACTACTACGAGCAGTACTTC.